This TCR beta chain was recorded in a study of T-cell memory formation after mild COVID-19. Study in general: In these data, TCR clusters were largely donor specific. General study findings and limits: Pre-infection memory showed some responding clones, and this suggested that cross-reactive memory joined.

CDR1 SGHAT and CDR2 FQNNGV come from the germline V gene. The CDR3 loop spans 14 amino acids. V lost 5 bases to trimming and J lost 4 bases, with 14 bases between them. 5'RACE, which relied on constant-segment primers, yielded TCR alpha and TCR beta cDNA libraries carrying sample barcodes and UMIs. From the 5' RACE reads, TCRdb called clonotypes with MiXCR, one entry per CDR3 protein. The repertoire holds about 150,000 distinct CDR3 sequences, with approximately 6% as singletons. A word on this clonotype: The antigen is undetermined.

The receptor was derived from an adult woman who had mild COVID-19 (a few samples of this study predate the infection). Cell type and time point are not known. The chain is built from TRBV11-2 and TRBJ1-1; D is perhaps TRBD1 (5 bases). Sequencing was carried out using PBMCs or a T cell subset sorted from them (not recorded which). The CDR3 loop is CASSSGRGSTEAFF. DNA of the CDR3: TGTGCCAGCAGCAGCGGTAGGGGTAGCACTGAAGCTTTCTTT.